Following are 20 T cell receptor beta chains from one sample sequenced in a study of T cells in Graves' hyperthyroidism and ophthalmopathy. TCR beta CDR3 regions were amplified from RNA transcripts. HTBI primers drove first-round RT-PCR of the TCR CDR3. Using its own MiXCR run on the multiplex PCR reads, TCRdb lists one record per CDR3 protein. There are around 350,000 distinct CDR3 sequences in the sample; approximately 19% occur only once, and about 3.7% lies in the top ten. Sequencing was done on a sample of blood. The receptors originated from a woman aged 18-29 years with Graves' hyperthyroidism.

In its sample, this clonotype was seen a few times. The rearrangement links TRBV9 to TRBJ1-2; D remains ambiguous. V dropped 4 bases and J dropped 8 bases, with 15 bases sitting between them. CDR3 length equals 13 residues. Germline V gene lookup returns CDR1 SGDLS and CDR2 YYNGEE. The CDR3 sequence is CASSPSGPEGYTF. The CDR3 DNA reads TGTGCCAGCAGCCCTAGCGGACCTGAAGGCTACACCTTC.

The sample holds many counts of this clonotype. V gene TRBV12-3 or TRBV12-4 combines with J gene TRBJ1-2; the D gene is possibly TRBD1 (6 bases). Trimming stripped 6 bases from V and 0 bases from J, with 11 bases between. The CDR3 length is 14 residues. The CDR3 reads CASRKQGTNYGYTF. CDR3 DNA sequence: TGTGCCAGCAGGAAACAGGGAACTAACTATGGCTACACCTTC.

In its sample, this clonotype was seen many times. This chain uses TRBV6-5 with TRBJ1-5; 9 bases match TRBD1. Trimming removed 5 bases from V and 2 bases from J; junction bases left unmatched: 16. The CDR3 has 19 amino acids. Germline-derived CDR1 and CDR2 are MNHEY and SVGAGI. The CDR3 coding sequence is TGTGCCAGCAGTCGCTCCCTGGGACAGGGATCGAAGGGCAATCAGCCCCAGCATTTT. It yields the protein CASSRSLGQGSKGNQPQHF.

J is TRBJ1-2 and V is TRBV7-8; no reliable D call. The CDR3 has 15 amino acids. The germline gives CDR1 SGHVS, CDR2 FQNEAQ. V was pared by 1 base and J by 1 base, with 10 bases between. The CDR3 nucleotides read TGTGCCAGCAGCTTAGAGCCTATTTATAACTATGGCTACACCTTC. Residues: CASSLEPIYNYGYTF. The complete variable domain, with remaining parts taken from reference TRBV7-8 and TRBJ1-2, reads GAGVSQSPRYKVAKRGQDVALRCDPISGHVSLFWYQQALGQGPEFLTYFQNEAQLDKSGLPSDRFFAERPEGSVSTLKIQRTQQEDSAVYLCASSLEPIYNYGYTFGSGTRLTVV.

V usage is TRBV20-1 and J usage is TRBJ1-2, with D hard to call. Germline-derived CDR1 and CDR2 are DFQATT and SNEGSKA (reference sequence). V was clipped by 5 bases and J by 4 bases, with 11 bases between them. The CDR3 contains 12 residues. This CDR3 reads CSAGMGGYGYTF. CDR3 DNA sequence: TGCAGTGCTGGCATGGGTGGCTATGGCTACACCTTC.

This clonotype has only one observation. The chain uses TRBV27 and TRBJ1-2, with TRBD1 matching 7 bases. V shed 5 bases and J 4 bases; nucleotides not matched to a gene: 13. Germline loops: CDR1 MNHEY, CDR2 SMNVEV (reference sequence). This CDR3 has 16 residues. The CDR3 DNA sequence: TGTGCCAGCAGTCCGGCGCAGGGGGAGGTTGTCTATGGCTACACCTTC. This translates into CASSPAQGEVVYGYTF.

This clonotype was counted many times. The V gene is TRBV15, the J gene TRBJ1-1; the D is unclear. Trimming shortened V by 0 bases and J by 4 bases, and 9 bases separated the two germline ends. CDR3 size: 14 residues. Per the germline V gene, CDR1 is LNHNV and CDR2 is YYDKDF (reference sequence). As DNA, the CDR3 is TGTGCCACCAGCAGAGAAAGGGCCGGCACTGAAGCTTTCTTT. As protein: CATSRERAGTEAFF.

This sequence joins TRBV9 and TRBJ2-5, with D perhaps assigned TRBD1 or TRBD2 (5 bases each). The V end was cut by 2 bases, the J end by 0 bases, with 17 bases between. The CDR3 has 17 residues. Germline V gives CDR1 SGDLS, CDR2 YYNGEE. The CDR3 spells CASSVSSGTKYQETQYF. The CDR3 DNA sequence: TGTGCCAGCAGCGTCTCCTCCGGGACCAAGTACCAAGAGACCCAGTACTTC. The variable domain in full, with the rest retrieved from reference TRBV9 and TRBJ2-5, is DSGVTQTPKHLITATGQRVTLRCSPRSGDLSVYWYQQSLDQGLQFLIQYYNGEERAKGNILERFSAQQFPDLHSELNLSSLELGDSALYFCASSVSSGTKYQETQYFGPGTRLLVL.

This clonotype was seen repeatedly, ten times or more. V and J are TRBV12-3 or TRBV12-4 and TRBJ2-7, with unresolved D. The CDR3 is made up of 13 amino acids. Trimming left V 2 bases short and J 2 bases short, with 7 bases between. CDR3 in amino acids: CASSLTVTYEQYF. The CDR3 DNA sequence: TGTGCCAGCAGTTTAACGGTTACCTACGAGCAGTACTTC.

This clonotype has at least ten counts. The chain combines TRBV7-6 with TRBJ2-7, with D maybe TRBD1 (6 bases). Germline CDR1 SGHVS, CDR2 FNYEAQ. V was shortened by 5 bases and J by 5 bases, with 25 bases between the two germline ends. This CDR3 has 17 residues. Here the CDR3 reads CASSPALGHPGNHEQYF. In nucleotides, the CDR3 is TGTGCCAGCAGCCCGGCCCTGGGACACCCAGGGAATCACGAGCAGTACTTC.

This clonotype was detected many times. This chain connects TRBV6-5 to TRBJ1-1; D is perhaps TRBD1 (5 bases). Germline values: CDR1 MNHEY, CDR2 SVGAGI. Trimming shortened V by 4 bases and J by 0 bases, and 15 bases separated the two germline ends. The CDR3 is made up of 16 amino acids. Here the CDR3 reads CASSSSSWGLNTEAFF. DNA of the CDR3: TGTGCCAGCAGTTCCAGTTCGTGGGGCCTGAACACTGAAGCTTTCTTT.

At least ten counts were recorded for this clonotype. The chain links TRBV12-3 or TRBV12-4 to TRBJ1-1; D is uncertain. Between the trimmed V and J ends, which lost 6 bases and 6 bases, there was a span of 8 bases. This CDR3 is 11 amino acids long. CDR3 sequence reads: CASRIGAEAFF. Here the CDR3 DNA reads TGTGCCAGCAGAATTGGAGCTGAAGCTTTCTTT.

Ten or more counts support this clonotype. The genes are TRBV30 and TRBJ2-7; D is possibly TRBD2 (6 bases). CDR3 length: 14 residues. The ends were cut back, 4 bases at V and 8 bases at J, with 21 bases in the middle. CDR1 is GTSNPN and CDR2 is SVGIG in the germline V gene (reference sequence). The CDR3 nucleotides are TGTGCCTGGAAGATAGGGACTTATGGTGGGCAGCAGTACTTC. Amino acid sequence: CAWKIGTYGGQQYF. The full variable domain, with the rest looked up from reference TRBV30 and TRBJ2-7, is SQTIHQWPATLVQPVGSPLSLECTVEGTSNPNLYWYRQAAGRGLQLLFYSVGIGQISSEVPQNLSASRPQDRQFILSSKKLLLSDSGFYLCAWKIGTYGGQQYFGPGTRLTVT.

This clonotype was observed many times. The chain carries TRBV7-3 and TRBJ2-5; 7 positions match TRBD1. The V gene's germline CDR1 is SGHTA and CDR2 FQGTGA. V was clipped by 3 bases and J by 1 base; unmatched bases: 5. The CDR3 extends over 15 amino acids. CDR3 protein: CASSLSSGGQETQYF. CDR3 DNA sequence: TGTGCCAGCAGCTTGTCTTCAGGGGGCCAAGAGACCCAGTACTTC.

The V and J genes are TRBV11-2 and TRBJ1-2; D is ambiguous. The CDR3 sequence is 15 residues long. Germline V lookup: CDR1 SGHAT, CDR2 FQNNGV. The V and J ends lost 5 bases and 0 bases respectively, with 13 bases between them. Here the CDR3 DNA reads TGTGCCAGCAGCGCAAATCGGCCTCCTAACTATGGCTACACCTTC. Its protein is CASSANRPPNYGYTF.

This clonotype appeared many times. The V gene is TRBV6-2 or TRBV6-3, the J gene TRBJ1-2; 7 bases map to TRBD1. V trimming: 0 bases; J trimming: 2 bases; junction bases outside the gene matches: 9. CDR3 length: 17 residues. Germline loops: CDR1 MNHEY, CDR2 SVGEGT. CDR3 nucleotides: TGTGCCAGCAGTTACTCAGGGGGCGGAAGGTGGAACTATGGCTACACCTTC. Translated: CASSYSGGGRWNYGYTF.

This clonotype appeared many times. This sequence joins TRBV6-2 or TRBV6-3 and TRBJ1-6; 10 bases line up with TRBD1. Trimming removed 0 bases from V and 7 bases from J; junction bases left unmatched: 0. The length of the CDR3 is 15 residues. Germline lookup yields CDR1 MNHEY and CDR2 SVGEGT. Here the CDR3 reads CASSYSTGGNSPLHF. CDR3 DNA: TGTGCCAGCAGTTACTCGACAGGGGGCAATTCACCCCTCCACTTT.

This clonotype was seen repeatedly, ten times or more. The rearrangement uses TRBV20-1 and TRBJ1-1; the match to TRBD1 covers 7 bases. From germline, CDR1 is DFQATT and CDR2 SNEGSKA (reference sequence). This CDR3 spans 11 amino acids. V trimming: 6 bases; J trimming: 3 bases; junction bases outside the gene matches: 1. CDR3 DNA sequence: TGCAGTGCCAGGGGGGACACTGAAGCTTTCTTT. It encodes CSARGDTEAFF.

This clonotype was detected ten times or more. The rearrangement uses TRBV9 and TRBJ1-3; possible D gene TRBD1, 5 bases. Between the trimmed V and J ends, which lost 4 bases and 3 bases, there was a span of 14 bases. The CDR3 is 15 residues long. Germline V lookup: CDR1 SGDLS, CDR2 YYNGEE. DNA for the CDR3: TGTGCCAGCAGCCCTCCCCCGGGGGGTGGAAACACCATATATTTT. This translates into CASSPPPGGGNTIYF.

This clonotype was recorded at least ten times. A single base separates this from a much larger clone, so it may be a read error. The genes are TRBV7-3 and TRBJ1-1; weak D call: TRBD1 (6 bases). Germline CDR1 reads SGHTA; CDR2 reads FQGTGA. CDR3 length equals 13 residues. Trimming left V 5 bases short and J 3 bases short, with 10 bases between. Written as DNA, the CDR3 is TGTGCCAGCAGCCGGAACAGGGACACTGAAGCTTTCTTT. It specifies CASSRNRDTEAFF. The full variable domain, with the rest looked up from reference TRBV7-3 and TRBJ1-1, is GAGVSQTPSNKVTEKGKYVELRCDPISGHTALYWYRQSLGQGPEFLIYFQGTGAADDSGLPNDRFFAVRPEGSVSTLKIQRTERGDSAVYLCASSRNRDTEAFFGQGTRLTVV.